Listed below are T cell receptor beta chains from one sample, sequenced in a study of cytomegalovirus exposure and HLA in healthy donors. Profiled with immunoSEQ multiplex PCR; TCRdb holds only in-frame clones, not every one. The repertoire holds 57,000 or so clones, with roughly 90% as singletons. Sequencing was carried out using PBMCs. These TCRs come from a woman aged 30 to 39 in good health and CMV-seronegative. CDR3s include the opening cysteine and the closing phenylalanine or tryptophan. D genes are given only for firm matches. Size values are once, few and many counts, or a class for expanded clones, and some rows have none.

-,TRBJ2-1,TRBD2,TRBV25-1,TGTGCCACAAAACACTCACTAGCGGGAGTCAATGAGCAGTTCTTC,CATKHSLAGVNEQFF
-,TRBJ2-1,TRBD2,TRBV7-8,TGTGCCAGCAGCCCAGGGACTAGCGCAACCTACAATGAGCAGTTCTTC,CASSPGTSATYNEQFF
-,TRBJ2-7,-,TRBV6-6,TGTGCCAGCAGTCCGACTAGTTACGAGCAGTACTTC,CASSPTSYEQYF
-,TRBJ2-5,-,TRBV28,TGTGCCAGCAGTTCTCAACAGGGCAGACAAGAGACCCAGTACTTC,CASSSQQGRQETQYF
-,TRBJ2-7,TRBD1,TRBV28,TGTGCCAACACCCAGGGGGTCGAGCAGTACTTC,CANTQGVEQYF
-,TRBJ1-5,-,TRBV10-3,TGTGCCATCAGCGAAAGGGGGGGGGAGCGGCCCCAGCATTTT,CAISERGGERPQHF
-,TRBJ2-7,-,TRBV27,TGTGCCAGCTCCGTAGGGGGATACTACGAGCAGTACTTC,CASSVGGYYEQYF
-,TRBJ1-1,-,TRBV30,TGTGCCTGGAGTGTACGAGCGAACACTGAAGCTTTCTTT,CAWSVRANTEAFF
-,TRBJ2-3,-,TRBV7-6,TGTGCCAGCAGCTTAGATGGTTTTCCGAGGCGTGGGACAGATACGCAGTATTTT,CASSLDGFPRRGTDTQYF
-,TRBJ1-1,-,TRBV6-1,TGTGCCAGCAGTGCTACAGGGACCACTGAAGCTTTCTTT,CASSATGTTEAFF
-,TRBJ2-7,-,TRBV7-2,TGTGCCAGCAGCTTAGGGATAGGGGGCTCCTACGAGCAGTACTTC,CASSLGIGGSYEQYF
-,TRBJ2-3,TRBD2,TRBV19,TGTGCCAGTAGCCCGATAGCGGGGTTCACAGATACGCAGTATTTT,CASSPIAGFTDTQYF
-,TRBJ2-7,TRBD1,TRBV28,TGTGCCAGTAATGGACAGGGGATCTGGGAGCAGTACTTC,CASNGQGIWEQYF
-,TRBJ1-1,TRBD1,TRBV19,TGTGCCAGTAGTATATCTCAGACGGGACAGTTGAACACTGAAGCTTTCTTT,CASSISQTGQLNTEAFF
-,TRBJ2-5,TRBD2,TRBV7-9,TGTGCCAGCAGCCTAATGGAGCGGGAGGGAAAGACCCAGTACTTC,CASSLMEREGKTQYF
-,TRBJ2-1,TRBD1,TRBV19,TGTGCCAGTAGTATCAAGGGTACCGGGACAGGGATTTACAATGAGCAGTTCTTC,CASSIKGTGTGIYNEQFF
-,TRBJ1-2,TRBD1,TRBV11-2,TGTGCCAGCAGCTTAGACACCGGGACAGAGGTTTTTAACTATGGCTACACCTTC,CASSLDTGTEVFNYGYTF
-,TRBJ1-1,-,TRBV4-3,TGCGCCAGCAGCAGGACAGCCCCTAACACTGAAGCTTTCTTT,CASSRTAPNTEAFF
once,TRBJ2-7,TRBD2,TRBV7-9,TGTGCCAGCAGCCAGACTAGCGGGAGCTACGAGCAGTACTTC,CASSQTSGSYEQYF
-,TRBJ2-7,-,TRBV7-2,TGTGCCAGCAGCTTAAATTGGGGGGGCTCTGGCTACGAGCAGTACTTC,CASSLNWGGSGYEQYF
-,TRBJ2-7,-,TRBV6-5,TGTGCCAGCTCCAGAGGGCTTTACTCCTACGAGCAGTACTTC,CASSRGLYSYEQYF
-,TRBJ2-1,TRBD2,TRBV6-1,TGTGCCACCTCGGGACTAGCGGGAGGTGAGCAGTTCTTC,CATSGLAGGEQFF
-,TRBJ2-7,-,TRBV10-1,TGCGCCAGCAGTGAGTCTCGGAGGCAGCCCTCCTGGGAGCAGTACTTC,CASSESRRQPSWEQYF
-,TRBJ2-3,TRBD2,TRBV4-3,TGCGCCAGCAGCCGTCTCGCGGGAGGGGGCACAGATACGCAGTATTTT,CASSRLAGGGTDTQYF
-,TRBJ2-2,TRBD2,TRBV7-9,TGTGCCAGCAGCCCCAGACTAGCGGGAGGGCCTATCGGCACCGGGGAGCTGTTTTTT,CASSPRLAGGPIGTGELFF
-,TRBJ2-1,-,TRBV6-6,TGTGCCAGCAGTTACGGCGGGGAGCAGTTCTTC,CASSYGGEQFF
-,TRBJ2-3,TRBD2,TRBV28,TGTGCCAGCAGTTTTCGACTAGCGGGAGGCATGATAACAGATACGCAGTATTTT,CASSFRLAGGMITDTQYF
-,TRBJ2-7,-,TRBV5-1,TGCGCCAGCAGCTTGAATCGGAGATACGAGCAGTACTTC,CASSLNRRYEQYF
-,TRBJ1-1,-,TRBV5-5,TGTGCCAGCAGCGTACAGCCGAACACTGAAGCTTTCTTT,CASSVQPNTEAFF
-,TRBJ1-4,-,TRBV4-3,TGCGCCAGCAGCCAAGATCGGGATCCTAATGAAAAACTGTTTTTT,CASSQDRDPNEKLFF
-,TRBJ2-1,-,TRBV9,TGTGCCAGCAGCGTATCACAGCTGGATGAGCAGTTCTTC,CASSVSQLDEQFF
-,TRBJ2-1,TRBD2,TRBV9,TGTGCCAGCAGCCCAGGGGGGACTAGCGGGAGGGAAGAACAGTTCTTC,CASSPGGTSGREEQFF
-,TRBJ1-1,TRBD1,TRBV7-9,TGTGCCAGCAGCCCGTCAAGGGGGCAAAACACTGAAGCTTTCTTT,CASSPSRGQNTEAFF
-,TRBJ2-1,-,TRBV4-3,TGCGCCAGCAGCCAAGAGTTGCGGGAAAGCATAGGTGGGAATGAGCAGTTCTTC,CASSQELRESIGGNEQFF
-,TRBJ2-7,-,TRBV5-5,TGTGCCAGCAGCGCTAAGGGGTACGAGCAGTACTTC,CASSAKGYEQYF
-,TRBJ1-4,-,TRBV30,TGTGCCTTTACGACGGGGGCAACTAATGAAAAACTGTTTTTT,CAFTTGATNEKLFF
-,TRBJ2-2,TRBD2,TRBV18,TGTGCCAGCTCACTACACGGACTAGCGGGAGGTTCCGGGGAGCTGTTTTTT,CASSLHGLAGGSGELFF
-,TRBJ1-5,-,TRBV5-1,TGCGCCAGCAGCTTGTACGGGGATAGCAATCAGCCCCAGCATTTT,CASSLYGDSNQPQHF
-,TRBJ2-3,TRBD2,TRBV10-3,TGTGCCATCAGTGGCGGGGGGACTAGCGGCACAGATACGCAGTATTTT,CAISGGGTSGTDTQYF
-,TRBJ2-5,TRBD1,TRBV28,TGTGCCAGCAGGGAGACAGGGGGCCTCCAAGAGACCCAGTACTTC,CASRETGGLQETQYF
-,TRBJ2-7,-,TRBV7-9,TGTGCCAGCAGATTACAGAAGAAGTTCACTGCCCCGGGCTACGAGCAGTACTTC,CASRLQKKFTAPGYEQYF
-,TRBJ1-2,TRBD1,TRBV2,TGTGCCAGCAGTCCTGCCGGCCGGGACAGCATCTATGGCTACACCTTC,CASSPAGRDSIYGYTF
-,TRBJ2-7,-,TRBV7-2,TGTGCCAGCAGCTTCCAGGGTGGCAGCTCCTACGAGCAGTACTTC,CASSFQGGSSYEQYF
-,TRBJ1-2,TRBD1,TRBV19,TGTGCCAGCAAACCGGGACAGGGGCGCGGGTTCGGCTACACCTTC,CASKPGQGRGFGYTF
once,TRBJ1-1,-,TRBV27,TGTGCCAGCAGGAGCCCCAGGGTGAACACTGAAGCTTTCTTT,CASRSPRVNTEAFF
-,TRBJ2-7,TRBD2,TRBV6-5,TGTGCCAGCAGTTACTCGGGACTAGCGGTAACCTACGAGCAGTACTTC,CASSYSGLAVTYEQYF
-,TRBJ2-3,-,TRBV6-5,TGTGCCAGCAGCGGAGGAGGAGGGGATACGCAGTATTTT,CASSGGGGDTQYF
-,TRBJ2-2,-,TRBV9,TGTGCCAGCAGCGTAGCGTCCGGGGAGCTGTTTTTT,CASSVASGELFF
once,TRBJ2-1,-,TRBV28,TGTGCCAGCGTCGGGGTGGTCAATGAGCAGTTCTTC,CASVGVVNEQFF
-,TRBJ1-2,TRBD1,TRBV30,TGTGCACGGAGTCGACAGGGGACTAACTATGGCTACACCTTC,CARSRQGTNYGYTF